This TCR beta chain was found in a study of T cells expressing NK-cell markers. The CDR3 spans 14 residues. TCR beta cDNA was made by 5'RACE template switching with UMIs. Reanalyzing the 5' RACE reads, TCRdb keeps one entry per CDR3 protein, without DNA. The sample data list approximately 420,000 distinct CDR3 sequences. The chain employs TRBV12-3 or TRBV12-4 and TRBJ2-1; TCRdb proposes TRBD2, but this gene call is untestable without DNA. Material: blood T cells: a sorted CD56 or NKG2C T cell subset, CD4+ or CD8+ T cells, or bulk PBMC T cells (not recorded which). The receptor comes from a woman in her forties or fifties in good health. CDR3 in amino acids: CASSRDWTYNEQFF.